Shown below are 23 T cell receptor beta chains from a single sample sequenced in a study of OX40 agonist ivuxolimab in advanced cancers. The library was made by the immunoSEQ multiplex PCR assay. Imported from immuneACCESS, the table was reduced by TCRdb to in-frame sequences with V and J called. These copies leave out some clones; in studies compared against another copy, an unresolved V gene accounts for under half, and the cause of the remainder is not known. The sample has 40,000 to 45,000 clones on record, roughly 80% of them singletons. The ten biggest clones cover over 9.5% of the sample. The input for sequencing was CD4+ or CD8+ T cells sorted from blood, taken in a trial of the OX40 agonist ivuxolimab. The receptor set was obtained from an adult with an advanced solid tumor such as melanoma, head and neck, liver or kidney cancer.

The chain has TRBV30 and TRBJ2-7; D perhaps matches TRBD2 (6 bases). Trimming removed 3 bases at V and 4 bases at J, with 10 bases between. The V gene's germline CDR1 is GTSNPN and CDR2 SVGIG (reference sequence). The CDR3 loop spans 12 amino acids. The CDR3 protein is CAWSRERYEQYF. The CDR3 DNA is TGTGCCTGGAGCCGGGAGAGGTACGAGCAGTACTTC.

This chain uses TRBV4-1 with TRBJ2-1, with TRBD2 matching over 13 bases. The CDR3 is 16 amino acids. The junction had 4 bases not matched to a gene; V was cut back by 3 bases and J by 5 bases. Germline V lookup: CDR1 MGHRA, CDR2 YSYEKL. CDR3 loop: CASSQTGTSGNNEQFF. DNA of the CDR3: TGCGCCAGCAGCCAGACCGGGACTAGCGGGAACAATGAGCAGTTCTTC.

This clone occurred once. J is TRBJ2-2 and V is TRBV2; D is ambiguous. CDR1 and CDR2 from the germline V gene are SNHLY and FYNNEI. This CDR3 is built from 13 residues. V was pared by 7 bases and J by 0 bases, with 6 bases between. The CDR3: CASNPANTGELFF. CDR3 nucleotide sequence: TGTGCCAGCAATCCAGCGAACACCGGGGAGCTGTTTTTT.

This rearrangement joins TRBV2 to TRBJ1-5, with 11 positions matching TRBD1. The V and J ends lost 4 bases and 4 bases, in that order; junction bases with no gene match: 3. CDR1 is SNHLY and CDR2 is FYNNEI in the germline V gene. This CDR3 comprises 15 residues. CDR3 loop: CASSGDRGENQPQHF. The CDR3 nucleotides are TGTGCCAGCAGTGGGGACAGGGGGGAGAATCAGCCCCAGCATTTT. The full variable domain, completed using reference TRBV2 and TRBJ1-5, is EPEVTQTPSHQVTQMGQEVILRCVPISNHLYFYWYRQILGQKVEFLVSFYNNEISEKSEIFDDQFSVERPDGSNFTLKIRSTKLEDSAMYFCASSGDRGENQPQHFGDGTRLSIL.

The chain has TRBV28 and TRBJ1-1; no clear D gene. CDR3 length: 12 residues. The germline V gene has CDR1 MDHEN and CDR2 SYDVKM. V gave up 6 bases and J gave up 1 base, with 6 bases separating them. The CDR3 coding sequence is TGTGCCAGCAGCTCGCAGAACACTGAAGCTTTCTTT. Its translation is CASSSQNTEAFF.

V usage is TRBV9 and J usage is TRBJ1-5, with 7 positions matching TRBD1. In germline, CDR1 is SGDLS, CDR2 YYNGEE. Trimming cost V 4 bases and J 0 bases; bases outside gene matches: 4. The CDR3 spans 15 residues. The CDR3 bases are TGTGCCAGCAGCTCGGGGACAGTTAGCAATCAGCCCCAGCATTTT. Its translation: CASSSGTVSNQPQHF.

The V call is TRBV7-2, the J call TRBJ2-7, with D unclear. The germline V and J ends were trimmed by 0 bases and 2 bases, with 5 bases remaining between them. CDR1 SGHTA and CDR2 FQGNSA come from the germline V gene. The CDR3 has 13 residues. CDR3 coding DNA: TGTGCCAGCAGCTTAGCTCTTCCCTACGAGCAGTACTTC. Its translation: CASSLALPYEQYF. Filled out from reference TRBV7-2 and TRBJ2-7, the complete variable domain reads GAGVSQSPSNKVTEKGKDVELRCDPISGHTALYWYRQSLGQGLEFLIYFQGNSAPDKSGLPSDRFSAERTGGSVSTLTIQRTQQEDSAVYLCASSLALPYEQYFGPGTRLTVT.

This chain links TRBV5-1 with TRBJ1-1, with 7 bases identical to TRBD1. This CDR3 is built from 14 residues. J gave up 4 bases and V 2 bases, and 5 bases lay outside the gene matches. Per the germline V gene, CDR1 is SGHRS and CDR2 is YFSETQ. CDR3 sequence (DNA): TGCGCCAGCAGCTTAGAGGGGGCCAGCACTGAAGCTTTCTTT. Translated, it gives CASSLEGASTEAFF.

This clone was picked up a small number of times. This chain joins TRBV30 and TRBJ1-1, with unresolved D. The CDR3 sequence is 15 residues long. CDR1 and CDR2 (germline): GTSNPN, SVGIG (reference sequence). Deletions cut 4 bases from V and 4 bases from J, with 19 bases between. The CDR3 spells CAWKRSRTTVTEAFF. As DNA, the CDR3 is TGTGCCTGGAAAAGGAGCAGGACCACGGTCACTGAAGCTTTCTTT.

The J gene is TRBJ1-2, the V gene TRBV6-5; D not resolved. In germline, CDR1 is MNHEY, CDR2 SVGAGI. This CDR3 region has 12 residues. V was trimmed by 2 bases and J by 4 bases, leaving 5 bases between them. The CDR3 DNA reads as TGTGCCAGCAGTTACGGCAGCTATGGCTACACCTTC. Its protein product is CASSYGSYGYTF.

A few counts support this clone. The chain combines TRBV6-1 with TRBJ2-5, with 9 bases identical to TRBD2. Germline V lookup: CDR1 MNHNS, CDR2 SASEGT. The CDR3 consists of 17 residues. Losses at the gene ends were 3 bases for V and 0 bases for J; bases not matched to a gene: 8. The CDR3 loop reads CASSDGRLAANQETQYF. The DNA for the CDR3 is TGTGCCAGCAGTGATGGGAGACTAGCGGCCAACCAAGAGACCCAGTACTTC.

This rearrangement joins TRBV21-1 to TRBJ1-5; the table's D call of TRBD1 was not tested on the DNA. TRBV21-1 is a pseudogene. The CDR3 extends over 15 amino acids. The CDR3 reads CASSKSNRDDQPQHF. The CDR3, as DNA: TGTGCCAGCAGCAAAAGTAACAGGGACGATCAGCCCCAGCATTTT.

In DNA form, the CDR3 reads TGCAGCGTTGAACTAGGGGCGCAGGGAAACACCATATATTTT. Its protein product is CSVELGAQGNTIYF. The rearrangement joins TRBV29-1 to TRBJ1-3; TRBD1 might be the D (5 bases). CDR1 and CDR2 (germline): SQVTM, ANQGSEA. The CDR3 runs 14 residues. V lost 2 bases and J 4 bases, leaving 12 bases between the germline ends.

V is TRBV19 and J is TRBJ2-1; 8 bases fit TRBD1. The CDR3 extends over 15 amino acids. Per the germline V gene, CDR1 is LNHDA and CDR2 is SQIVND (reference sequence). V lost 3 bases and J lost 4; bases outside the gene matches: 5. CDR3 residues: CASSIGRGLYNEQFF. CDR3 nucleotide sequence: TGTGCCAGTAGTATCGGCAGGGGGCTATACAATGAGCAGTTCTTC.

This clone was seen a few times. The V call is TRBV25-1, the J call TRBJ1-1; D ambiguous. Trimming shortened V by 1 base and J by 4 bases, and 10 bases separated the two germline ends. There are 14 residues in the CDR3. Germline-derived CDR1 and CDR2 are MGHDK and SYGVNS. The CDR3, as DNA: TGTGCCAGCAGTGAATGGCGGGATTCCACTGAAGCTTTCTTT. Protein product: CASSEWRDSTEAFF.

The J gene is TRBJ1-1, the V gene TRBV4-3; 8 bases are shared with TRBD1. Germline trimming cut 1 base from V and 1 base from J; bases unmatched to any gene: 5. The V gene's germline CDR1 is LGHNA and CDR2 YSLEER. This CDR3 spans 16 amino acids. CDR3 sequence: CASSQGSGQANTEAFF. Here the CDR3 DNA reads TGCGCCAGCAGCCAAGGGTCGGGACAGGCGAACACTGAAGCTTTCTTT.

The gene calls are TRBV19 and TRBJ2-1; TRBD2 matches at 13 bases. This CDR3 comprises 16 residues. J lost 7 bases, V lost 5 bases, and 8 bases had no gene match. CDR1 is LNHDA and CDR2 is SQIVND in the germline V gene (reference sequence). The CDR3 coding sequence is TGTGCCAGTAGTGTCGGACTAGCGGGAGCAAGGAATGAGCAGTTCTTC. Translation: CASSVGLAGARNEQFF.

In this sample, this clone turned up a few times. The chain combines TRBV19 with TRBJ2-7, with 13 bases lining up with TRBD2. Germline-derived CDR1 and CDR2 are LNHDA and SQIVND (reference sequence). Trimming took 8 bases from V and 8 from J; bases not matched to a gene: 6. This CDR3 region has 13 residues. DNA for the CDR3: TGTGCCAGTGCCGGGACTAGCGGGAATAAGCAGTACTTC. It codes for CASAGTSGNKQYF.

This chain links TRBV30 with TRBJ1-1; D may be TRBD1 (6 bases). Deletions cut 4 bases from V and 5 bases from J, with 17 bases between. Germline lookup yields CDR1 GTSNPN and CDR2 SVGIG (reference sequence). The CDR3 is 14 residues long. CDR3 in DNA: TGTGCCTGGACGGGGCAGGGGCAAGGGACTGAAGCTTTCTTT. It yields the protein CAWTGQGQGTEAFF.

Concerning this clone: Mismatch with germline at one junction end may stem from a read error. The rearrangement uses TRBV28 and TRBJ1-1; D is undetermined. Looked up from germline, CDR1 is MDHEN and CDR2 is SYDVKM. The CDR3 loop spans 16 amino acids. The CDR3 region has the DNA TGTGCCAGCAGTTTTTGGTCAGGCTCGAACACTGAAGCTTTGGTATTT. Translating gives CASSFWSGSNTEALVF.

This sequence joins TRBV28 and TRBJ2-7; the D is unclear. The length of the CDR3 is 12 residues. Per germline, CDR1 MDHEN and CDR2 SYDVKM. V was pared by 3 bases and J by 2 bases, with 5 bases between. The CDR3, as DNA: TGTGCCAGCAGTTTGTGGGCCTACGAGCAGTACTTC. This gives the protein CASSLWAYEQYF.

The chain couples TRBV18 to TRBJ1-2, with TRBD1 identical over 8 bases. CDR1 is KGHSH, CDR2 LQKENI, per germline. J lost 3 bases, V lost 3 bases, and 3 bases had no gene match. CDR3 length equals 14 residues. The CDR3 sequence: CASSPLDRDYGYTF. CDR3 DNA sequence: TGTGCCAGCTCACCTTTGGACAGGGACTATGGCTACACCTTC.

V gene TRBV11-3 combines with J gene TRBJ2-7; 10 bases align to TRBD1. The CDR3 contains 14 residues. V lost 6 bases to trimming and J lost 7 bases; unmatched junction nucleotides: 9. CDR1 and CDR2 (germline): SGHNT, YENEEA. The CDR3 bases are TGTGCCAGCAGGCCCGGGACAGGGGTGGGGGAGCAGTACTTC. Translated: CASRPGTGVGEQYF.